Shown below are 18 T cell receptor beta chains from a single sample sequenced in a study of T cell repertoires in cytomegalovirus infection. TCRdb reanalysed the reads using MiXCR and keeps one entry per CDR3 protein. The repertoire holds 200,000 to 300,000 distinct CDR3 sequences, roughly 13% seen once, with 7% to 9.5% in the top ten. Sequencing was carried out using PBMCs. The source is a human donor in good health (CMV status not recorded). Some clones in this sample may be carry-over from other donors' samples.

This clonotype has a handful of counts. V is TRBV28 and J is TRBJ2-5; a possible D gene is TRBD1 (6 bases). The CDR3 runs 15 residues. V lost 3 bases to trimming and J lost 4 bases, with 15 bases between them. CDR1 is MDHEN, CDR2 SYDVKM, per germline. Written as DNA, the CDR3 is TGTGCCAGCAGTTTTACTGGCAGGGGCGGAGAGACCCAGTACTTC. This sequence encodes CASSFTGRGGETQYF.

This clonotype was detected only a few times. The gene calls are TRBV29-1 and TRBJ2-2; possible D gene TRBD2, 5 bases. Germline values: CDR1 SQVTM, CDR2 ANQGSEA. V lost 5 bases, J lost 1 base, and 11 bases lay in between. The CDR3 is 14 residues long. The CDR3 DNA follows: TGCAGCGTTTTTGGACTGGGGAACACCGGGGAGCTGTTTTTT. As protein: CSVFGLGNTGELFF.

There are many counts of this clonotype. The rearrangement uses TRBV6-1 and TRBJ1-1; TRBD1 matches at 7 bases. This CDR3 is 11 amino acids long. Trimming took 7 bases from V and 9 from J; bases not matched to a gene: 5. CDR1 and CDR2 (germline): MNHNS, SASEGT. CDR3 coding DNA: TGTGCCAGCACGAGACAGGGAAAAGCTTTCTTT. The encoded protein is CASTRQGKAFF.

On this clonotype: This may come from a read error, since a much larger clone is one base off. The chain's CDR3 is CASSYAGTGYTF. The CDR3 nucleotides read TGTGCCAGCAGCTACGCCGGGACAGGGTACACCTTC. J is TRBJ1-2 and V is TRBV7-3; 9 bases are a match to TRBD1. V dropped 4 bases and J dropped 11; count of bases not matched to a gene: 5. Germline CDR1 reads SGHTA; CDR2 reads FQGTGA. This CDR3 spans 12 amino acids.

This clonotype was recorded many times. The chain joins TRBV11-3 to TRBJ1-1; no clear D. This CDR3 spans 13 amino acids. CDR1 and CDR2 (germline): SGHNT, YENEEA. The V and J ends lost 3 bases and 1 base respectively, with 6 bases between them. This CDR3 is CASSFNKNTEAFF. CDR3 bases: TGTGCCAGCAGCTTTAACAAGAACACTGAAGCTTTCTTT.

This clonotype has just a few counts. V usage is TRBV20-1 and J usage is TRBJ1-4; D not certain. The germline V gene encodes CDR1 DFQATT and CDR2 SNEGSKA (reference sequence). The CDR3 contains 14 residues. V was shortened by 3 bases and J by 3 bases, with 11 bases between the two germline ends. CDR3 sequence reads: CSASSDGSNEKLFF. The CDR3 DNA reads TGCAGTGCTAGTTCAGACGGATCTAATGAAAAACTGTTTTTT.

This clonotype was counted many times. The gene calls are TRBV20-1 and TRBJ2-3, with 8 bases identical to TRBD2. Germline CDR1 and CDR2: DFQATT and SNEGSKA (reference sequence). The CDR3 is made up of 15 amino acids. After removal of 3 bases from V and 6 bases from J, the junction contained 11 bases not matched to a gene. The CDR3, as DNA: TGCAGTGCTAGCGGGGGGGCAATTTTGGGGGATACGCAGTATTTT. It translates to CSASGGAILGDTQYF.

This clonotype was counted at least ten times. J is TRBJ1-5 and V is TRBV6-6; D unclear. With 0 bases removed from V and 4 bases from J, the gap between germline ends came to 13 bases. Germline CDR1 and CDR2: MNHNY and SVGAGI (reference sequence). CDR3 length: 16 amino acids. The CDR3 DNA reads TGTGCCAGCAGTTACTCCCTAGACCCCTTTAATCAGCCCCAGCATTTT. This gives the protein CASSYSLDPFNQPQHF.

The chain links TRBV6-2 or TRBV6-3 to TRBJ1-2; no firm D call. The CDR3 is 11 amino acids. CDR1 MNHEY and CDR2 SVGEGT come from the germline V gene. Trimming took 8 bases from V and 6 from J, leaving 10 bases between them. The CDR3 reads CASGTVHGYTF. As DNA, the CDR3 is TGTGCCAGCGGTACGGTACATGGCTACACCTTC.

This rearrangement joins TRBV7-9 to TRBJ2-3; 10 positions agree with TRBD2. Looked up from germline, CDR1 is SEHNR and CDR2 is FQNEAQ (reference sequence). V shed 1 base, J shed 3 bases, and the junction held 19 bases outside the gene matches. This CDR3 comprises 21 residues. The CDR3 loop reads CASSLGPHHSLSGRRTDTQYF. Written as DNA, the CDR3 is TGTGCCAGCAGCTTAGGGCCGCACCACTCCCTTAGCGGGAGGAGGACAGATACGCAGTATTTT. Full variable domain (remainder filled in from reference TRBV7-9 and TRBJ2-3): DTGVSQNPRHKITKRGQNVTFRCDPISEHNRLYWYRQTLGQGPEFLTYFQNEAQLEKSRLLSDRFSAERPKGSFSTLEIQRTEQGDSAMYLCASSLGPHHSLSGRRTDTQYFGPGTRLTVL.

This clonotype was seen repeatedly, ten times or more. The rearrangement joins TRBV7-2 to TRBJ1-6, with 9 bases that match TRBD1. V lost 5 bases, J lost 7 bases, and 6 bases stayed unmatched. The CDR3 consists of 15 residues. Germline V gives CDR1 SGHTA, CDR2 FQGNSA. CDR3: CASSARTGANSPLHF. DNA for the CDR3: TGTGCCAGCAGCGCCAGGACAGGGGCGAATTCACCCCTCCACTTT.

This clonotype was seen a handful of times. The V and J genes are TRBV29-1 and TRBJ2-5; the D gene is possibly TRBD1 (5 bases). Trimming left V 5 bases short and J 8 bases short, with 15 bases between. CDR3 length equals 12 residues. CDR1 is SQVTM, CDR2 ANQGSEA, per germline. CDR3 protein: CSVLRDQGTQYF. In DNA, the CDR3 is TGCAGCGTTCTCAGGGATCAAGGCACCCAGTACTTC. The full variable domain, its missing parts supplied by reference TRBV29-1 and TRBJ2-5, is SAVISQKPSRDICQRGTSLTIQCQVDSQVTMMFWYRQQPGQSLTLIATANQGSEATYESGFVIDKFPISRPNLTFSTLTVSNMSPEDSSIYLCSVLRDQGTQYFGPGTRLLVL.

This clonotype was found many times. The chain combines TRBV7-2 with TRBJ1-1, with D hard to call. Trimming stripped 1 base from V and 3 bases from J, with 9 bases between. The CDR3 sequence is 14 residues long. Germline lookup yields CDR1 SGHTA and CDR2 FQGNSA. The CDR3 DNA reads TGTGCCAGCAGCTTAGATCCACCTTACACTGAAGCTTTCTTT. Its translation: CASSLDPPYTEAFF.

This clonotype turned up a few times. V and J are TRBV28 and TRBJ2-2, with 8 bases lining up with TRBD2. V shed 2 bases, J shed 4 bases, and the junction held 3 bases outside the gene matches. The CDR3 sequence is 15 residues long. Germline-derived CDR1 and CDR2 are MDHEN and SYDVKM. CDR3 sequence (DNA): TGTGCCAGCAGTTTAGGTAGCGGGGCCACCGGGGAGCTGTTTTTT. Encoded protein: CASSLGSGATGELFF.

The sample holds a few counts of this clonotype. This chain uses TRBV7-9 with TRBJ2-7; 10 nucleotides agree with TRBD1. The trim removed 8 bases at V and 5 bases at J, leaving 12 bases unmatched. The CDR3 has 15 amino acids. Looked up from germline, CDR1 is SEHNR and CDR2 is FQNEAQ (reference sequence). CDR3 region: CASGLTDRGVHEQYF. CDR3 bases: TGTGCCAGCGGATTGACGGACAGGGGGGTCCACGAGCAGTACTTC. Full variable domain (remainder filled in from reference TRBV7-9 and TRBJ2-7): DTGVSQNPRHKITKRGQNVTFRCDPISEHNRLYWYRQTLGQGPEFLTYFQNEAQLEKSRLLSDRFSAERPKGSFSTLEIQRTEQGDSAMYLCASGLTDRGVHEQYFGPGTRLTVT.

This clonotype was seen at least ten times. V usage is TRBV7-2 and J usage is TRBJ1-6; 8 bases agree with TRBD1. This CDR3 comprises 16 residues. V shed 5 bases and J 7 bases; nucleotides not matched to a gene: 10. In germline, CDR1 is SGHTA, CDR2 FQGNSA. The CDR3 loop is CASSQGQGRWNSPLHF. DNA of the CDR3: TGTGCCAGCAGCCAAGGACAGGGAAGATGGAATTCACCCCTCCACTTT.

This clonotype was recorded at least ten times. The chain combines TRBV5-4 with TRBJ2-2, with D perhaps matching TRBD1 (5 bases). CDR1 and CDR2 from the germline V gene are SGHNT and YYREEE (reference sequence). This CDR3 contains 14 residues. V was shortened by 0 bases and J by 6 bases, with 9 bases between the two germline ends. CDR3 residues: CASSLAWTPGELFF. CDR3 in DNA: TGTGCCAGCAGCTTGGCCTGGACACCCGGGGAGCTGTTTTTT.

The table lists this clonotype with many counts. The V call is TRBV25-1, the J call TRBJ1-2, with 7 bases aligning to TRBD1. Germline values: CDR1 MGHDK, CDR2 SYGVNS. V trimming: 6 bases; J trimming: 4 bases; junction bases outside the gene matches: 5. CDR3 length: 13 amino acids. The CDR3 loop reads CASRGTAGYGYTF. As DNA, the CDR3 is TGTGCCAGCAGGGGGACAGCGGGCTATGGCTACACCTTC.